This paragraph covers one TCR beta chain sequence. The antigen is undetermined. The PCR used 60 Vbeta and 13 Jbeta primers. Profiled with immunoSEQ multiplex PCR; TCRdb holds only in-frame clones, not every one. The repertoire holds 140,000 to 150,000 clones, with roughly 10% as singletons. This entry is derived from a study of cytomegalovirus exposure and HLA in healthy donors. The study's findings and limits: The study recorded 164 TCR beta chains that were cytomegalovirus-associated. CMV serostatus was the sole immune exposure information available.

V lost 1 base, J lost 2 bases, and 4 bases stayed unmatched. The CDR3 spans 15 residues. The V gene's germline CDR1 is SGDLS and CDR2 YYNGEE. The receptor was derived from a man in his fifties or sixties in good health and CMV-seronegative. The sample taken for sequencing was PBMCs. V is TRBV9 and J is TRBJ2-3; 7 bases fit TRBD1. CDR3 in DNA: TGTGCCAGCAGCGTAACAGGGGTCGTCACAGATACGCAGTATTTT. It is translated as CASSVTGVVTDTQYF.